The sequence of this TCR beta chain was determined in a study of CD8 T cells in Susac syndrome. The RNA input was roughly 0.45 to 1 ug, and it was reverse transcribed with random hexamers. TCRdb reprocessed the immunoSEQ multiplex PCR reads with MiXCR, giving one entry per CDR3 protein. The sample records some 250,000 distinct CDR3 sequences, 95% to 97% being singletons. This CDR3 contains 13 residues. With 4 bases removed from V and 2 bases from J, the gap between germline ends came to 9 bases. Germline V gene sequence: CDR1 LNHDA, CDR2 SQIVND (reference sequence). This receptor was identified in a human donor with Susac syndrome. V and J are TRBV19 and TRBJ2-7, with D maybe TRBD2 (5 bases). Sequencing was carried out using CD4+ T cells from PBMCs. The CDR3 coding sequence is TGTGCCAGTAGTACTAGAGGGACCTACGAGCAGTACTTC. It yields the protein CASSTRGTYEQYF.